A selection of T cell receptor beta chains follows, all from one sample in a study of blood T cell repertoires in COVID-19. Assay: immunoSEQ multiplex PCR; the TCRdb copy retains only in-frame clones and omits some. The sample contains 65,000 to 90,000 clones, 76% of which appear only once. Sequencing input: peripheral blood. The origin of the receptors is a man between 65 and 80 years old with active or convalescent COVID-19. Both conserved end residues are part of each CDR3. The D gene is left open where the match is weak. Size is omitted from some rows. Given values are once, few, many or a class for expanded clones.

CDR3 protein	CDR3 DNA	clone size	V gene	J gene	D gene
CAIGQGGTEAFF	TGTGCCATAGGACAGGGAGGCACTGAAGCTTTCTTT	-	TRBV19	TRBJ1-1	TRBD1
CASSQATGGYGYTF	TGTGCCAGCAGCCAAGCAACAGGCGGCTATGGCTACACCTTC	-	TRBV3-1/TRBV3-2	TRBJ1-2	-
CARGPRKRSSYNEQFF	TGTGCCAGGGGGCCGAGAAAACGTAGCTCCTACAATGAGCAGTTCTTC	-	TRBV28	TRBJ2-1	-
CATSRDLQDKAFF	TGTGCCACCAGCAGAGATCTCCAGGACAAAGCTTTCTTT	-	TRBV15	TRBJ1-1	-
CASSYGTGAGELFF	TGCGCCAGCAGTTACGGGACAGGGGCCGGGGAGCTGTTTTTT	-	TRBV10-1	TRBJ2-2	TRBD1
CASSINQPQHF	TGTGCCAGCAGCATCAATCAGCCCCAGCATTTT	-	TRBV2	TRBJ1-5	-
CAISDITSGGTGELFF	TGTGCCATCAGTGACATAACTAGCGGGGGGACCGGGGAGCTGTTTTTT	-	TRBV10-3	TRBJ2-2	TRBD2
CASSPGTSSKTEAFF	TGCGCCAGCAGCCCCGGGACATCCTCAAAGACTGAAGCTTTCTTT	-	TRBV5-1	TRBJ1-1	-
CASRRYTGVDTEAFF	TGTGCCAGCAGGAGGTACACAGGGGTGGACACTGAAGCTTTCTTT	-	TRBV5-6	TRBJ1-1	TRBD1
CAWSSTGTYTF	TGTGCCTGGAGTAGTACAGGGACGTACACCTTC	-	TRBV30	TRBJ1-2	-
CASSYSRATADTIYF	TGTGCCAGCAGTTACTCGAGGGCAACCGCGGACACCATATATTTT	-	TRBV6-5	TRBJ1-3	-
CASKPGNTGELFF	TGCGCCAGCAAACCGGGGAACACCGGGGAGCTGTTTTTT	-	TRBV5-1	TRBJ2-2	-
CASRDNSYNSPLHF	TGTGCCAGCAGGGACAACTCCTATAATTCACCCCTCCACTTT	many	TRBV2	TRBJ1-6	-
CASSLAGRGDTGELFF	TGTGCCAGCAGCTTAGCCGGGAGGGGTGACACCGGGGAGCTGTTTTTT	-	TRBV7-9	TRBJ2-2	TRBD2
CASSYEQLNTEAFF	TGTGCCAGCAGTTACGAACAGTTGAACACTGAAGCTTTCTTT	-	TRBV6-5	TRBJ1-1	-
CASSLIRQNTEAFF	TGTGCCAGCAGCTTAATTCGACAGAACACTGAAGCTTTCTTT	few	TRBV11-2	TRBJ1-1	-
CASFSGDGNTIYF	TGTGCCAGCTTTAGCGGGGATGGAAACACCATATATTTT	few	TRBV18	TRBJ1-3	-
CATSDQQGRGTGELFF	TGTGCCACCAGTGACCAACAGGGGCGGGGAACCGGGGAGCTGTTTTTT	once	TRBV24-1	TRBJ2-2	-
CASTLRESSYNEQFF	TGTGCCAGCACCCTCCGAGAAAGCTCCTACAATGAGCAGTTCTTC	-	TRBV7-2	TRBJ2-1	-
CASSTTGPNTGELFF	TGTGCCAGCAGCACTACGGGTCCGAACACCGGGGAGCTGTTTTTT	-	TRBV7-3	TRBJ2-2	-
CASSWTSYNEQFF	TGCGCCAGCAGCTGGACTAGTTACAATGAGCAGTTCTTC	-	TRBV5-1	TRBJ2-1	TRBD2
CASTEDRAINQPQHF	TGTGCCAGCACCGAGGACAGGGCGATCAATCAGCCCCAGCATTTT	-	TRBV28	TRBJ1-5	TRBD1
CATRGGRGSGANVLTF	TGTGCCACCAGAGGGGGTAGGGGCTCTGGGGCCAACGTCCTGACTTTC	-	TRBV10-3	TRBJ2-6	-
CASSRDRKNF	TGTGCCAGCAGTCGGGACAGGAAGAATTTC	-	TRBV2	TRBJ2-7	TRBD1
CSVDGRGGQDTQYF	TGCAGCGTTGATGGGCGGGGGGGCCAAGATACGCAGTATTTT	-	TRBV29-1	TRBJ2-3	TRBD2
CASSWQVGANVLTF	TGTGCCAGTAGTTGGCAGGTTGGGGCCAACGTCCTGACTTTC	many	TRBV19	TRBJ2-6	-
CASRLTGGNNQPQHF	TGTGCCAGCAGGCTAACAGGGGGTAACAATCAGCCCCAGCATTTT	-	TRBV6-5	TRBJ1-5	TRBD1
CASSLTGQGNSPLHF	TGCGCCAGCAGCCTGACTGGACAGGGTAATTCACCCCTCCACTTT	-	TRBV5-1	TRBJ1-6	TRBD1
CASSPGQEREKLFF	TGTGCCAGCTCACCAGGACAGGAGAGAGAAAAACTGTTTTTT	-	TRBV18	TRBJ1-4	TRBD1
CAWSVQVGTEAFF	TGTGCCTGGAGTGTACAGGTGGGGACTGAAGCTTTCTTT	-	TRBV30	TRBJ1-1	-
CASSLAAGYNEQFF	TGTGCCAGCAGCTTAGCGGCGGGCTACAATGAGCAGTTCTTC	-	TRBV7-2	TRBJ2-1	-
CASSLMSIEQFF	TGTGCCAGCAGCTTAATGTCAATTGAGCAGTTCTTC	-	TRBV7-3	TRBJ2-1	-
CAISETENTEAFF	TGTGCCATCAGTGAGACAGAGAACACTGAAGCTTTCTTT	-	TRBV10-3	TRBJ1-1	-
CASSIRAGDQPQHF	TGTGCCAGTAGTATAAGGGCAGGGGATCAGCCCCAGCATTTT	-	TRBV19	TRBJ1-5	-
CASSDPTSGGFYEQYF	TGTGCCAGCAGTGACCCGACTAGCGGGGGGTTCTACGAGCAGTACTTC	once	TRBV2	TRBJ2-7	TRBD2
CASRGLPSNEQFF	TGTGCCAGCCGGGGGTTGCCCTCCAATGAGCAGTTCTTC	once	TRBV28	TRBJ2-1	-
CAWSVQKNQPQHF	TGTGCCTGGAGTGTACAGAAAAATCAGCCCCAGCATTTT	few	TRBV30	TRBJ1-5	-
CAWSNREWGYTF	TGTGCCTGGAGTAACCGGGAATGGGGCTACACCTTC	-	TRBV30	TRBJ1-2	-
CASSELAGGRLTDTQYF	TGTGCCAGCAGTGAGCTAGCGGGGGGACGGCTCACAGATACGCAGTATTTT	-	TRBV2	TRBJ2-3	TRBD2
CASSEREWNSPLHF	TGTGCCAGCAGTGAGCGGGAATGGAATTCACCCCTCCACTTT	-	TRBV25-1	TRBJ1-6	-
CASALDRPTDTQYF	TGTGCTAGTGCCCTAGACAGGCCCACAGATACGCAGTATTTT	-	TRBV12-5	TRBJ2-3	-
CASSLSWTSGQETQYF	TGTGCCAGCAGTTTATCGTGGACTAGCGGACAAGAGACCCAGTACTTC	-	TRBV28	TRBJ2-5	TRBD2
CAWRQGASYGYTF	TGTGCCTGGAGACAGGGGGCTTCCTATGGCTACACCTTC	-	TRBV30	TRBJ1-2	TRBD1